This T cell receptor beta chain was sequenced in a study of blood T cell repertoires in COVID-19. Background on the study: Sites across the United States, Italy and Spain contributed samples from acute and convalescent COVID-19. Sources were T cells, B-cell-depleted T cells, or PBMCs; the material itself was cDNA or gDNA.

Data came from immunoSEQ multiplex PCR; TCRdb stores just in-frame clones and leaves some out. The data show about 68,000 clones, with 65% to 85% seen just once and approximately 10% held by the top ten. What was sequenced was peripheral blood. This clonotype originated in a woman between 50 and 59 years old with acute or convalescent COVID-19.

CDR3 sequence (DNA): TGTGCCAGCAGCCCAAAGACAGGGCGAGGGGCCTACGAGCAGTACTTC. This sequence encodes CASSPKTGRGAYEQYF. V usage is TRBV7-9 and J usage is TRBJ2-7; 7 positions match TRBD1. V shed 5 bases and J 2 bases; nucleotides not matched to a gene: 12. This CDR3 is built from 16 residues. Germline loops: CDR1 SEHNR, CDR2 FQNEAQ (reference sequence).